This passage covers 31 T cell receptor beta chains from one sample sequenced in a study of blood T cell repertoires in COVID-19. The protocol was immunoSEQ multiplex PCR, while the TCRdb copy is restricted to in-frame clones and leaves out a portion. The sample has 250,000 to 300,000 clones; over 80% are singletons. Sequencing used peripheral blood. These receptors were taken from a woman aged 65 to 85 with COVID-19, enrolled during active disease.

The chain combines TRBV3-1 (or the pseudogene TRBV3-2) with TRBJ1-3; D remains unclear. The CDR3 loop spans 15 amino acids. Germline assignment: CDR1 LGHDT and CDR2 YNNKEL (reference sequence). The germline V and J ends were trimmed by 8 bases and 4 bases, with 18 bases remaining between them. Here the CDR3 DNA reads TGTGCCAGCTCTCCACCGTTCCGGGGAGGAAACACCATATATTTT. Amino acids: CASSPPFRGGNTIYF.

The rearrangement links TRBV30 to TRBJ1-2; 7 bases line up with TRBD1. From germline, CDR1 is GTSNPN and CDR2 SVGIG (reference sequence). With V trimmed by 5 bases and J by 3 bases, 3 bases remained unmatched. The CDR3 has 12 amino acids. The CDR3 DNA reads TGTGCCTGGTCACAGGGGTACTATGGCTACACCTTC. Translated: CAWSQGYYGYTF.

The chain recombines TRBV6-5 with TRBJ1-2; TRBD1 might be the D (5 bases). Germline V gene lookup returns CDR1 MNHEY and CDR2 SVGAGI. With 6 bases removed from V and 4 bases from J, the gap between germline ends came to 12 bases. The CDR3 covers 13 residues. The CDR3 DNA is TGTGCCAGCAGGTCTACAGGACCCTATGGCTACACCTTC. It yields the protein CASRSTGPYGYTF.

This clone has only one observation. V usage is TRBV2 and J usage is TRBJ2-5; 11 nucleotides line up with TRBD2. V shed 7 bases, J shed 5 bases, and the junction held 6 bases outside the gene matches. Germline CDR1 is SNHLY and CDR2 is FYNNEI. This CDR3 spans 14 amino acids. In DNA form, the CDR3 reads TGTGCCAGCAAGCTAGCGGGAGGATCGGAGACCCAGTACTTC. It specifies CASKLAGGSETQYF.

This clone has only a few counts. The rearrangement uses TRBV6-5 and TRBJ1-6; the D is unclear. This CDR3 is built from 14 residues. Trimming pared 6 bases from V and 10 bases from J, leaving 16 bases between. CDR1 is MNHEY and CDR2 is SVGAGI in the germline V gene. The CDR3 loop reads CASRASGGNSPLHF. CDR3 in DNA: TGTGCCAGCAGGGCCTCCGGAGGGAACTCACCCCTCCACTTT.

This chain connects TRBV19 to TRBJ1-5, with TRBD1 identical over 7 bases. The CDR3 loop spans 15 amino acids. Trimming removed 7 bases from V and 2 bases from J; junction bases left unmatched: 8. Germline V lookup: CDR1 LNHDA, CDR2 SQIVND (reference sequence). The CDR3 DNA sequence: TGTGCCAGTAAAACGGGACAGAGTGGCAATCAGCCCCAGCATTTT. Translating it yields CASKTGQSGNQPQHF.

This chain uses TRBV27 with TRBJ1-2, with D perhaps matching TRBD1 (5 bases). The CDR3 is 17 residues long. Germline V CDR1 and CDR2: MNHEY, SMNVEV (reference sequence). V lost 1 base and J 8 bases, leaving 23 bases between the germline ends. CDR3 amino acids: CASSLFLRSGREGGYTF. The CDR3 DNA follows: TGTGCCAGCAGTTTATTTCTCCGGAGTGGCAGGGAGGGCGGCTACACCTTC.

CDR3: CASSQASVADTQYF. CDR3 DNA: TGTGCCAGCAGCCAAGCGAGTGTTGCAGATACGCAGTATTTT. The chain is built from TRBV14 and TRBJ2-3; D gene unclear. In germline, CDR1 is SGHDN, CDR2 FVKESK. The CDR3 loop spans 14 amino acids. V lost 1 base and J lost 4, with 9 bases in between.

This chain uses TRBV4-3 with TRBJ2-3, with 7 bases aligning to TRBD2. The CDR3 runs 15 residues. Trimming took 0 bases from V and 3 from J; bases not matched to a gene: 3. CDR1 LGHNA and CDR2 YSLEER come from the germline V gene. The CDR3 DNA is TGCGCCAGCAGCCAAGATTGGACTAGTACAGATACGCAGTATTTT. Its protein is CASSQDWTSTDTQYF.

This rearrangement joins TRBV27 to TRBJ2-7; TRBD1 matches 12 bases. Trimming at V came to 6 bases and at J to 4 bases, leaving 4 bases not matched to a gene. Germline V CDR1 and CDR2: MNHEY, SMNVEV (reference sequence). The CDR3 contains 14 residues. The CDR3 loop is CASRRGQGAYEQYF. In nucleotides, the CDR3 is TGTGCCAGCAGGCGGGGACAGGGGGCGTACGAGCAGTACTTC.

The chain employs TRBV19 and TRBJ1-5, with TRBD1 identical over 7 bases. Germline CDR1 LNHDA, CDR2 SQIVND (reference sequence). The CDR3 is made up of 15 amino acids. V lost 3 bases and J lost 3; bases outside the gene matches: 5. CDR3 in amino acids: CASSMGGTANQPQHF. The CDR3 nucleotides are TGTGCCAGTAGTATGGGCGGGACAGCCAATCAGCCCCAGCATTTT.

The genes are TRBV5-3 and TRBJ1-2; D is unresolved. TRBV5-3 counts as an open reading frame of uncertain function. The CDR3 loop spans 13 amino acids. V was shortened by 1 base and J by 2 bases, with 6 bases between the two germline ends. In DNA form, the CDR3 reads TGTGCCAGAAGCTTGTGTCGGAACTATGGCTACACCTTC. This sequence encodes CARSLCRNYGYTF.

The genes are TRBV3-1 (or the pseudogene TRBV3-2) and TRBJ1-5; D remains ambiguous. Germline assignment: CDR1 LGHDT and CDR2 YNNKEL (reference sequence). The V and J ends lost 0 bases and 0 bases respectively, with 9 bases between them. This CDR3 has 16 amino acids. CDR3 amino acids: CASSQDGGYSNQPQHF. The CDR3 region has the DNA TGTGCCAGCAGCCAAGATGGAGGATATAGCAATCAGCCCCAGCATTTT.

This chain uses TRBV28 with TRBJ2-5, with 7 positions matching TRBD1. The ends lost 5 bases at V and 2 bases at J; junction bases unmatched: 8. The length of the CDR3 is 15 residues. The germline V gene encodes CDR1 MDHEN and CDR2 SYDVKM. CDR3 loop: CASSPPARGQETQYF. In DNA form, the CDR3 reads TGTGCCAGCAGTCCCCCGGCCAGGGGGCAAGAGACCCAGTACTTC.

The chain carries TRBV9 and TRBJ1-1; TRBD1 might be the D (6 bases). This CDR3 has 14 amino acids. Germline V gives CDR1 SGDLS, CDR2 YYNGEE. The V and J ends lost 2 bases and 1 base respectively, with 9 bases between them. Here the CDR3 DNA reads TGTGCCAGCAGCGTGATGACAGGGAACACTGAAGCTTTCTTT. Translation: CASSVMTGNTEAFF.

This clone was seen just once. The rearrangement joins TRBV7-9 to TRBJ2-2; 14 bases match TRBD2. V lost 5 bases, J lost 6 bases, and 5 bases stayed unmatched. CDR3 length: 16 residues. CDR1 and CDR2 (germline): SEHNR, FQNEAQ (reference sequence). The CDR3: CASSMGLAGVAGELFF. CDR3 coding DNA: TGTGCCAGCAGCATGGGACTAGCGGGAGTCGCCGGGGAGCTGTTTTTT.

The table lists this clone with a count of one. The chain carries TRBV15 and TRBJ2-1; D is ambiguous. The CDR3 covers 12 residues. Trimming took 1 base from V and 6 from J, leaving 4 bases between them. Germline assignment: CDR1 LNHNV and CDR2 YYDKDF (reference sequence). The CDR3 DNA follows: TGTGCCACCAGCAGAGCAGGCAATGAGCAGTTCTTC. It codes for CATSRAGNEQFF.

This chain uses TRBV18 with TRBJ2-1; a weak D match, TRBD1 (5 bases). Germline V gene sequence: CDR1 KGHSH, CDR2 LQKENI. There are 15 residues in the CDR3. The V gene lost 5 bases and the J gene lost 6 bases, with 17 bases spanning the gap. The CDR3 DNA reads TGTGCCAGCTCAGATAGGGGTGTTTCGTCCAATGAGCAGTTCTTC. The encoded protein is CASSDRGVSSNEQFF.

V usage is TRBV6-1 and J usage is TRBJ1-6, with a tentative D call TRBD1 (5 bases). This CDR3 has 15 amino acids. V was pared by 0 bases and J by 7 bases, with 10 bases between. Germline V lookup: CDR1 MNHNS, CDR2 SASEGT. CDR3 sequence: CASSEARGWNSPLHF. The CDR3 bases are TGTGCCAGCAGTGAAGCACGGGGGTGGAATTCACCCCTCCACTTT.

The chain employs TRBV30 and TRBJ1-3; perhaps TRBD1 as D (5 bases). The CDR3 is 13 residues long. V was pared by 2 bases and J by 4 bases, with 9 bases between. The germline V gene has CDR1 GTSNPN and CDR2 SVGIG (reference sequence). In nucleotides, the CDR3 is TGTGCCTGGAGTAGGGGTGCCGGAAACACCATATATTTT. It yields the protein CAWSRGAGNTIYF.

The chain is built from TRBV6-5 and TRBJ2-1; 11 bases match TRBD2. The length of the CDR3 is 14 residues. The V and J ends lost 10 bases and 8 bases, in that order; junction bases with no gene match: 10. Germline CDR1 and CDR2: MNHEY and SVGAGI. The DNA of the CDR3 is TGTGCCACCGCCGGGACTAGCGGCTCGGATGAGCAGTTCTTC. It codes for CATAGTSGSDEQFF.

The chain joins TRBV28 to TRBJ1-2, with D uncertain. CDR3 size: 14 residues. The germline V gene encodes CDR1 MDHEN and CDR2 SYDVKM. Trimming pared 5 bases from V and 4 bases from J, leaving 14 bases between. The CDR3 DNA is TGTGCCAGCAGTCTTCACGGAGTTCCCTATGGCTACACCTTC. This sequence encodes CASSLHGVPYGYTF.

The chain is built from TRBV4-2 and TRBJ2-1; a weak D match, TRBD2 (6 bases). V was shortened by 8 bases and J by 7 bases, with 30 bases between the two germline ends. The germline V gene has CDR1 LGHNA and CDR2 YNFKEQ. The CDR3 extends over 18 amino acids. CDR3 amino acids: CASDRGISRGVVGNEQFF. CDR3 nucleotide sequence: TGTGCCAGCGACCGCGGGATTTCGAGGGGAGTTGTCGGTAATGAGCAGTTCTTC.

Notes on this clone: The same CDR3 also results from other DNA sequences found in this sample. This sequence joins TRBV27 and TRBJ1-5; D unresolved. Looked up from germline, CDR1 is MNHEY and CDR2 is SMNVEV (reference sequence). This CDR3 has 12 residues. V lost 4 bases, J lost 7 bases, and 8 bases lay in between. The CDR3: CASSSVGQPQHF. The CDR3 nucleotides are TGTGCCAGCAGTTCCGTCGGGCAGCCCCAGCATTTT.

This clone showed up just a few times. This chain joins TRBV30 and TRBJ1-2; TRBD1 aligns across 9 bases. Germline loops: CDR1 GTSNPN, CDR2 SVGIG (reference sequence). This CDR3 region has 11 residues. V lost 5 bases and J lost 8; bases outside the gene matches: 3. The CDR3: CAWAGQGGYTF. CDR3 DNA: TGTGCCTGGGCGGGACAGGGAGGCTACACCTTC.

The V gene is TRBV28, the J gene TRBJ1-2; D might be TRBD1 (6 bases). Germline CDR1 reads MDHEN; CDR2 reads SYDVKM. The length of the CDR3 is 13 residues. V was cut by 11 bases and J by 7 bases, with 20 bases left in between. CDR3 loop: CAVPGGASRGYTF. The CDR3 bases are TGTGCCGTGCCGGGGGGGGCGAGTCGTGGCTACACCTTC.

The rearrangement links TRBV10-3 to TRBJ2-5; 8 bases fit TRBD2. Germline V lookup: CDR1 ENHRY, CDR2 SYGVKD. The CDR3 totals 13 residues. With V trimmed by 7 bases and J by 5 bases, 6 bases remained unmatched. The CDR3 spells CAIKSGSWETQYF. The CDR3, as DNA: TGTGCCATCAAAAGCGGGAGCTGGGAGACCCAGTACTTC.

The chain links TRBV2 to TRBJ1-2, with 10 nucleotides matching TRBD1. Germline loops: CDR1 SNHLY, CDR2 FYNNEI. The CDR3 is made up of 12 amino acids. V shed 4 bases, J shed 7 bases, and the junction held 0 bases outside the gene matches. This CDR3 is CASSGTGGGYTF. The CDR3 DNA follows: TGTGCCAGCAGTGGGACAGGGGGTGGCTACACCTTC.

This clone was found once. V and J are TRBV28 and TRBJ2-5; perhaps TRBD1 as D (6 bases). The CDR3 runs to 12 residues. The V end was cut by 6 bases, the J end by 4 bases, with 9 bases between. Germline values: CDR1 MDHEN, CDR2 SYDVKM. CDR3 sequence (DNA): TGTGCCAGCAGCCGGGACATAGAGACCCAGTACTTC. Amino acids: CASSRDIETQYF.

This chain uses TRBV19 with TRBJ2-3; D may be TRBD1 (6 bases). Germline lookup yields CDR1 LNHDA and CDR2 SQIVND (reference sequence). Trimming took 3 bases from V and 2 from J, leaving 12 bases between them. The CDR3 has 15 amino acids. The CDR3 loop reads CASSIGGTTTDTQYF. CDR3 DNA sequence: TGTGCCAGTAGTATCGGTGGGACAACCACAGATACGCAGTATTTT.

The J gene is TRBJ2-7, the V gene TRBV3-1 (or the pseudogene TRBV3-2); D call uncertain. V was shortened by 0 bases and J by 3 bases, with 9 bases between the two germline ends. Germline CDR1 and CDR2: LGHDT and YNNKEL (reference sequence). The CDR3 is 14 residues long. The CDR3, as DNA: TGTGCCAGCAGCCAAGATACGCGGAGCTACGAGCAGTACTTC. Translated: CASSQDTRSYEQYF.